This is a list of T cell receptor beta chains from one sample in a study of CD8+ T cells in alopecia areata. TCRdb's table, derived via immunoSEQ multiplex PCR, lists solely in-frame clones and lacks some. The sample includes 150,000 to 160,000 clones, around 50% of them seen just once. The input for sequencing was CD8+ T cells sorted from blood, taken at week 0. These receptors all come from a human donor with alopecia areata. CDR3s leave out the opening cysteine and the closing phenylalanine or tryptophan. Expanded clones get a size class; other rows say once, few or many, or leave the size out.

J gene,V gene,clone size,CDR3 protein
TRBJ1-2,TRBV29-1,NA,SVGPDGENYGYT
TRBJ2-3,TRBV9,NA,ASSPVSRGGPSQY
TRBJ1-1,TRBV29-1,NA,SAGGGDSTEAF
TRBJ2-2,TRBV7-9,NA,ASSPDVDSLNTGELF
TRBJ2-3,TRBV11-2,NA,ASSLIDSWSTDTQY
TRBJ2-3,TRBV11-2,NA,ASSLAPITDTQY
TRBJ2-7,TRBV30,NA,AWSDRDRGSYEQY
TRBJ2-3,TRBV6-4,NA,ASSASGGADTQY
TRBJ1-1,TRBV4-2,NA,ASSQDRAGTEAF
TRBJ1-4,TRBV11-2,NA,ASSRDEIKGRANEKLF
TRBJ2-5,TRBV5-6,few,ASSYARETQY
TRBJ2-7,TRBV19,NA,ASSIAQGRTYEQY
TRBJ2-3,TRBV5-6,NA,ASSLASGQGWTDTQY
TRBJ2-1,TRBV5-5,many,ASSYSSNEQF
TRBJ2-6,TRBV5-6,once,ASSLVGTGANVLT
TRBJ1-5,TRBV15,few,ATSTDNQPQH
TRBJ1-4,TRBV9,NA,ASSTPPTGEPGLF
TRBJ1-1,TRBV5-6,NA,ASSLFLQGRRTEAF
TRBJ1-2,TRBV29-1,NA,SGWVGTEGYGYT
TRBJ2-3,TRBV4-1,few,ASSERQGGTDTQY
TRBJ2-3,TRBV7-8,NA,ASSLVEAETDTQY
TRBJ2-6,TRBV6-5,NA,ASSYSKVSGANVLT
TRBJ1-2,TRBV29-1,NA,SAPRTGIGGYT
TRBJ2-1,TRBV7-2,NA,ASGLYEQF
TRBJ1-2,TRBV29-1,few,STSGGSDYGYT
TRBJ2-5,TRBV14,NA,ASSQEGLHAETQY
TRBJ2-7,TRBV2,NA,ASSDGQGYEQY
TRBJ1-1,TRBV29-1,NA,SVPGSSVEAF
TRBJ2-7,TRBV25-1,few,ASSASSYEQY
TRBJ2-3,TRBV6-5,few,ASSYTNTDTQY
TRBJ1-1,TRBV27,few,ASSPAGGNTEAF
TRBJ1-6,TRBV7-2,NA,ASSLALPGPNSPLH
TRBJ2-5,TRBV5-6,few,ASSLVTGQETQY
TRBJ2-7,TRBV29-1,few,SVVPDSSPYEQY
TRBJ1-2,TRBV19,medium-sized,ASSRRRQDYGYT
TRBJ1-2,TRBV6-5,few,ASSATGTYT
TRBJ1-5,TRBV7-8,NA,ASSVSNQPQH
TRBJ2-7,TRBV27,NA,ASSPSSGTRAYEQY
TRBJ1-1,TRBV28,few,ASHYRAGPNAEAF
TRBJ2-7,TRBV29-1,few,SVLRESAYEQY
TRBJ1-1,TRBV5-6,NA,ASSLAPGMNTEAF
TRBJ2-4,TRBV27,NA,ARPGGQPAKNIQY
TRBJ1-1,TRBV4-3,few,ASSQDGAGLHNTEAF